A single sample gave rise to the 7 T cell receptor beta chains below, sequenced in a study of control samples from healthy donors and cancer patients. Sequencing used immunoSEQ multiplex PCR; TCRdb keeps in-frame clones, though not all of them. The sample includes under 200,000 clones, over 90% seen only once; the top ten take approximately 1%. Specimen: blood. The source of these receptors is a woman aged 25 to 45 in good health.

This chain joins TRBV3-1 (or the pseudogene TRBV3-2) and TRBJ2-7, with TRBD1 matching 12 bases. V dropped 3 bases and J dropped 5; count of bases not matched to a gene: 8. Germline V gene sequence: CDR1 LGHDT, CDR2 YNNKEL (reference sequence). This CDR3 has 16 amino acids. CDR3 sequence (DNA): TGTGCCAGCAGCCACCCCTGGGGACAGGGGGCCCACGAGCAGTACTTC. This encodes CASSHPWGQGAHEQYF.

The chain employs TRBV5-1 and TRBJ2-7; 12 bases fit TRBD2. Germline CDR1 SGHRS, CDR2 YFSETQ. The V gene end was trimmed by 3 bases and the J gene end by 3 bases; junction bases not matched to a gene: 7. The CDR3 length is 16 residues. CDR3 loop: CASSSTRTSGDYEQYF. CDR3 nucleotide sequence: TGCGCCAGCAGCTCCACGAGGACTAGCGGGGACTACGAGCAGTACTTC.

CDR3 bases: TGTGCCAGCAGTTTCCTAGGACAGGGTAGCTACAATGAGCAGTTCTTC. Translated, it gives CASSFLGQGSYNEQFF. The chain links TRBV27 to TRBJ2-1, with TRBD1 matching 8 bases. The CDR3 spans 16 residues. With V trimmed by 3 bases and J by 3 bases, 7 bases remained unmatched. Looked up from germline, CDR1 is MNHEY and CDR2 is SMNVEV (reference sequence).

CDR3 region: CASSPTPVFGGSTLFF. The DNA for the CDR3 is TGTGCCAGCAGCCCAACCCCAGTCTTTGGTGGTTCGACGCTGTTTTTT. The chain employs TRBV28 and TRBJ2-2; D gene ambiguous. CDR3 length equals 16 residues. V was shortened by 6 bases and J by 13 bases, with 27 bases between the two germline ends. Germline V gene data show CDR1 as MDHEN and CDR2 as SYDVKM. The variable domain in full, completed from reference TRBV28 and TRBJ2-2, reads DVKVTQSSRYLVKRTGEKVFLECVQDMDHENMFWYRQDPGLGLRLIYFSYDVKMKEKGDIPEGYSVSREKKERFSLILESASTNQTSMYLCASSPTPVFGGSTLFFGEGSRLTVL.

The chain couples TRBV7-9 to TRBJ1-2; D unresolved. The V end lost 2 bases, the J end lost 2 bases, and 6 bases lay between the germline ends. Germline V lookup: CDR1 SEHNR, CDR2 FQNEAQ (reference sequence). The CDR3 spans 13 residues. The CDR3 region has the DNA TGTGCCAGCAGCTTAAGTCAGAACTATGGCTACACCTTC. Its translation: CASSLSQNYGYTF.

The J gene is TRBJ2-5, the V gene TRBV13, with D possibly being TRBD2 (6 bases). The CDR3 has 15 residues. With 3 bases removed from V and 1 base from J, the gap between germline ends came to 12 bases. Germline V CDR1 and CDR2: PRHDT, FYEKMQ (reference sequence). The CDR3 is CASSLRGGTQETQYF. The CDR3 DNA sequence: TGTGCCAGCAGCTTGAGGGGCGGGACCCAAGAGACCCAGTACTTC.

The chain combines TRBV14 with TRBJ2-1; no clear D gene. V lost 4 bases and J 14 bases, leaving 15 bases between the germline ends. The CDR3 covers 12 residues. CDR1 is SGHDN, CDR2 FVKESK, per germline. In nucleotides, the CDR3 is TGTGCCAGCAGCCCACCCGGGCGGTGGGAGTTCTTC. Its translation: CASSPPGRWEFF.